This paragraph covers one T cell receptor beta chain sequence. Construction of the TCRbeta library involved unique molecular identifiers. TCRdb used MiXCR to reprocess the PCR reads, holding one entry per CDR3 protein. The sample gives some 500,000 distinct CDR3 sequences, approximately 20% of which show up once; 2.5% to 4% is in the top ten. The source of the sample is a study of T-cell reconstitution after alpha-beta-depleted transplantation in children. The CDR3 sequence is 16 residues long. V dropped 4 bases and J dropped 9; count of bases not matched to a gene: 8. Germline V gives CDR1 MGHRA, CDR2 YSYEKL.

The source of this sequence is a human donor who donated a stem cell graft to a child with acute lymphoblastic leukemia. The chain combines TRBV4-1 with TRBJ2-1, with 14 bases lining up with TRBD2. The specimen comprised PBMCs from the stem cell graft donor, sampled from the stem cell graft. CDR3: CASSLTPGTSGGEQFF. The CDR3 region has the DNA TGCGCCAGCAGCCTGACCCCCGGGACTAGCGGGGGTGAGCAGTTCTTC.